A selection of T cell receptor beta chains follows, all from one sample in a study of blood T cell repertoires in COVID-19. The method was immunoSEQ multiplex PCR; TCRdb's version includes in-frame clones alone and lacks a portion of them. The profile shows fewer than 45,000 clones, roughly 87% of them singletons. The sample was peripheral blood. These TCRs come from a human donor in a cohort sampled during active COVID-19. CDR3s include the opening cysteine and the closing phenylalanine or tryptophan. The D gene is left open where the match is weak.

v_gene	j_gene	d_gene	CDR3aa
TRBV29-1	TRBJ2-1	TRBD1	CSVELGQGGDEQFF
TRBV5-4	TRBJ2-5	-	CASSPYLGEETQYF
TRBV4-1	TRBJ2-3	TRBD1	CASSQDRGQDSNF
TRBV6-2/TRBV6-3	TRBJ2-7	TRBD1	CASSTDRGHYEQYF
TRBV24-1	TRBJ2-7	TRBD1	CATSDQGAWEQYF
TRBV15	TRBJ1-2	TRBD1	CATSRDPGQNYGYTF
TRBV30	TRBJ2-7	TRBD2	CAWSTGGTEYF
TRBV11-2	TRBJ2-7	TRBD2	CASSLRSSQAGLSSYEQYF
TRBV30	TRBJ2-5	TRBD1	CAWGQDYQETQYF
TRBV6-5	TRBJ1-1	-	CASRGTMNTEAFF
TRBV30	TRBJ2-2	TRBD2	CARRSSGRWTGELFF
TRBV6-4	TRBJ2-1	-	CASSDEGVSGVNEQFF
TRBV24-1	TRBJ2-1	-	CATSGSLEANEQFF
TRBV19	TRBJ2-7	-	CASSTGREDEQYF
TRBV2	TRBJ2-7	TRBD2	CASWGLASYEQYF
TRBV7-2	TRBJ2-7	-	CASSPLGGSGEQYF
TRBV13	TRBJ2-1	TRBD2	CASSLRLAGPNEQFF
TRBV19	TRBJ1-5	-	CASSMGGAVNQPQHF
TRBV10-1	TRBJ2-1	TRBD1	CASSDRDRGIDEQFF
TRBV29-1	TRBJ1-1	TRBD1	CSVETGGWTEAFF
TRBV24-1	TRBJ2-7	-	CATSGGGADEQYF
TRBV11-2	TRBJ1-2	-	CASGGFWGYTF
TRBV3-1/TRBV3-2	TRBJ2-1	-	CASTARIVGANEQFF
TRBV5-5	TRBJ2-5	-	CASSRGEVQETQYF
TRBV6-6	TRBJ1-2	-	CASSYSAVAGDAGYTF
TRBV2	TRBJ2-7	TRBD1	CASSGQGALYEQYF
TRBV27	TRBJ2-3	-	CASSPAFLRTDTQYF
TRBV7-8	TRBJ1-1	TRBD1	CASSPDRARGTEAFF
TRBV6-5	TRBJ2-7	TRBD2	CASRLAGGKEQYF